This paragraph covers one T cell receptor beta chain sequence. Recently defined diagnostic criteria classed the Susac syndrome patients as definite or probable. These data belong to a study of CD8 T cells in Susac syndrome. The CDR3 is 13 residues long. The ends were cut back, 5 bases at V and 6 bases at J, with 16 bases in the middle. Germline CDR1 DFQATT, CDR2 SNEGSKA (reference sequence). Random-hexamer reverse transcription was applied to about 0.5 to 1 ug RNA. TCRdb re-analysed the immunoSEQ multiplex PCR reads in MiXCR, keeping a single row per CDR3 protein. This sample has 170,000 or so distinct CDR3 sequences, with 85% to 95% found just once.

The specimen sequenced was CD4+ T cells from PBMCs. The receptor was isolated from a human donor with Susac syndrome. The chain has TRBV20-1 and TRBJ1-1; maybe TRBD1 (5 bases). In DNA, the CDR3 is TGCAGTGCTTTAAGGGGAATTGGGTCTGAAGCTTTCTTT. It yields the protein CSALRGIGSEAFF.